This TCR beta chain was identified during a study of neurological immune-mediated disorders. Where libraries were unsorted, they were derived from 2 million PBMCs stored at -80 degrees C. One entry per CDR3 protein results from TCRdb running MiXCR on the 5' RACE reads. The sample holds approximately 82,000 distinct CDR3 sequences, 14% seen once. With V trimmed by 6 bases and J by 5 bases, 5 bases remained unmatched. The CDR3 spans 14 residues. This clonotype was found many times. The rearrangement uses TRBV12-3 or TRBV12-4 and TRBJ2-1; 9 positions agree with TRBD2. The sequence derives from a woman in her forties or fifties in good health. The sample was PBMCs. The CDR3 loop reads CASRPSSGDNEQFF. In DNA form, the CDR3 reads TGTGCCAGCAGACCTTCTAGCGGGGACAATGAGCAGTTCTTC.